A selection of T cell receptor beta chains follows, all from one sample in a study of OX40 agonist ivuxolimab in advanced cancers. Here immunoSEQ multiplex PCR was the method, and the copy in TCRdb shows in-frame clones only, minus some. This table holds tens of thousands of clones, about 93% found once. The sample consisted of CD4+ or CD8+ T cells sorted from blood, taken in a trial of the OX40 agonist ivuxolimab. All receptors derive from an adult with an advanced solid tumor such as melanoma, head and neck, liver or kidney cancer. Both conserved end residues are part of each CDR3. The order of the fields is J gene, D gene, V gene, clone size, CDR3 protein, CDR3 DNA. D genes are given only for firm matches. Expanded clones are given a class, and other clones once, few, many or no size at all.

j_call: TRBJ1-6
d_call: NA
v_call: TRBV6-1
clone_size: NA
cdr3_aa: CASSEAQAANSPLHF
cdr3_nt: TGTGCCAGCAGTGAAGCGCAGGCCGCTAATTCACCCCTCCACTTT

j_call: TRBJ2-7
d_call: TRBD1
v_call: TRBV6-6
clone_size: NA
cdr3_aa: CASSYGTGGSYEQYF
cdr3_nt: TGTGCCAGCAGTTACGGGACAGGGGGGTCCTACGAGCAGTACTTC

j_call: TRBJ1-1
d_call: TRBD1
v_call: TRBV10-3
clone_size: NA
cdr3_aa: CAISEQGRMNTEAFF
cdr3_nt: TGTGCCATCAGTGAACAGGGGAGAATGAACACTGAAGCTTTCTTT

j_call: TRBJ1-1
d_call: NA
v_call: TRBV9
clone_size: NA
cdr3_aa: CASSVEWAVATEAFF
cdr3_nt: TGTGCCAGCAGCGTAGAATGGGCAGTGGCCACTGAAGCTTTCTTT

j_call: TRBJ2-1
d_call: TRBD2
v_call: TRBV6-5
clone_size: NA
cdr3_aa: CASSPLTSGVGEQFF
cdr3_nt: TGTGCCAGCAGCCCTCTGACTAGCGGGGTGGGAGAGCAGTTCTTC

j_call: TRBJ2-1
d_call: NA
v_call: TRBV5-1
clone_size: NA
cdr3_aa: CASSLVVLPSSYNEQFF
cdr3_nt: TGCGCCAGCAGCTTGGTCGTACTACCGAGCTCCTACAATGAGCAGTTCTTC

j_call: TRBJ1-1
d_call: TRBD1
v_call: TRBV5-1
clone_size: NA
cdr3_aa: CASGSTTGGTEAFF
cdr3_nt: TGCGCCAGCGGCTCCACGACAGGGGGGACTGAAGCTTTCTTT

j_call: TRBJ2-3
d_call: TRBD2
v_call: TRBV9
clone_size: NA
cdr3_aa: CASGAGGPADTQYF
cdr3_nt: TGTGCGAGTGGGGCGGGAGGGCCCGCAGATACGCAGTATTTT

j_call: TRBJ1-2
d_call: NA
v_call: TRBV28
clone_size: NA
cdr3_aa: CASSNGAYGYTF
cdr3_nt: TGTGCCAGCAGTAACGGGGCTTATGGCTACACCTTC

j_call: TRBJ2-3
d_call: TRBD2
v_call: TRBV4-2
clone_size: NA
cdr3_aa: CASSQVPLAGGPDTQYF
cdr3_nt: TGTGCCAGCAGCCAAGTTCCTTTAGCGGGGGGGCCAGATACGCAGTATTTT

j_call: TRBJ2-2
d_call: NA
v_call: TRBV4-1
clone_size: NA
cdr3_aa: CASSHPRGSGELFF
cdr3_nt: TGCGCCAGCAGCCACCCTCGGGGATCCGGGGAGCTGTTTTTT

j_call: TRBJ1-2
d_call: NA
v_call: TRBV6-1
clone_size: NA
cdr3_aa: CASRTHRDYGYTF
cdr3_nt: TGTGCCAGCAGGACCCACAGAGACTATGGCTACACCTTC

j_call: TRBJ1-1
d_call: NA
v_call: TRBV29-1
clone_size: NA
cdr3_aa: CSAGQMNTEAFF
cdr3_nt: TGCAGCGCTGGACAGATGAACACTGAAGCTTTCTTT

j_call: TRBJ2-7
d_call: NA
v_call: TRBV7-2
clone_size: few
cdr3_aa: CASSQTVSSYEQYF
cdr3_nt: TGTGCCAGCAGCCAAACCGTGAGCTCCTACGAGCAGTACTTC

j_call: TRBJ2-7
d_call: NA
v_call: TRBV7-9
clone_size: NA
cdr3_aa: CASSLTSYEQYF
cdr3_nt: TGTGCCAGCAGCCTTACTAGCTACGAGCAGTACTTC

j_call: TRBJ1-6
d_call: NA
v_call: TRBV30
clone_size: NA
cdr3_aa: CAWAANSPLHF
cdr3_nt: TGTGCCTGGGCGGCTAACTCACCCCTCCACTTT

j_call: TRBJ1-1
d_call: NA
v_call: TRBV28
clone_size: NA
cdr3_aa: CASSSPLDREAFF
cdr3_nt: TGTGCCAGCAGTTCCCCCCTCGACAGGGAAGCTTTCTTT

j_call: TRBJ2-5
d_call: NA
v_call: TRBV7-9
clone_size: NA
cdr3_aa: CASSRDRGQETQYF
cdr3_nt: TGTGCCAGCAGCCGGGACCGGGGTCAAGAGACCCAGTACTTC

j_call: TRBJ2-7
d_call: TRBD2
v_call: TRBV15
clone_size: once
cdr3_aa: CATSRDFLAGAPTSYEQYF
cdr3_nt: TGTGCCACCAGCAGAGATTTTCTAGCGGGAGCCCCAACGTCCTACGAGCAGTACTTC

j_call: TRBJ2-7
d_call: TRBD2
v_call: TRBV10-3
clone_size: NA
cdr3_aa: CAIGGLAASYEQYF
cdr3_nt: TGTGCCATCGGCGGACTAGCGGCTTCCTACGAGCAGTACTTC

j_call: TRBJ2-7
d_call: NA
v_call: TRBV10-3
clone_size: few
cdr3_aa: CAISGSDDEQYF
cdr3_nt: TGTGCCATCAGTGGCTCGGATGACGAGCAGTACTTC

j_call: TRBJ1-3
d_call: NA
v_call: TRBV29-1
clone_size: NA
cdr3_aa: CSVGDGPNSGNTIYF
cdr3_nt: TGCAGCGTAGGGGACGGCCCGAACTCTGGAAACACCATATATTTT

j_call: TRBJ2-5
d_call: NA
v_call: TRBV4-1
clone_size: NA
cdr3_aa: CASSFQQGQETQYF
cdr3_nt: TGCGCCAGCAGCTTTCAGCAGGGGCAAGAGACCCAGTACTTC

j_call: TRBJ2-1
d_call: TRBD2
v_call: TRBV5-1
clone_size: NA
cdr3_aa: CASIASPGTSDEQFF
cdr3_nt: TGCGCCAGCATCGCGTCCCCTGGGACTAGTGATGAGCAGTTCTTC

j_call: TRBJ1-1
d_call: TRBD1
v_call: TRBV18
clone_size: NA
cdr3_aa: CASSPSTGSDEAFF
cdr3_nt: TGTGCCAGCTCACCTTCGACAGGGTCCGATGAAGCTTTCTTT

j_call: TRBJ2-3
d_call: NA
v_call: TRBV2
clone_size: NA
cdr3_aa: CASRSQRVGTDTQYF
cdr3_nt: TGTGCCAGCAGATCTCAGCGGGTGGGCACAGATACGCAGTATTTT

j_call: TRBJ1-1
d_call: NA
v_call: TRBV5-1
clone_size: NA
cdr3_aa: CASSSRGYDTEAFF
cdr3_nt: TGCGCCAGCAGCTCCAGGGGCTACGACACTGAAGCTTTCTTT

j_call: TRBJ1-1
d_call: NA
v_call: TRBV6-1
clone_size: few
cdr3_aa: CASSEGDTNTEAFF
cdr3_nt: TGTGCCAGCAGTGAAGGGGATACGAACACTGAAGCTTTCTTT

j_call: TRBJ2-5
d_call: TRBD1
v_call: TRBV11-2
clone_size: NA
cdr3_aa: CATLGTGGGETQYF
cdr3_nt: TGTGCCACCCTCGGGACAGGGGGAGGAGAGACCCAGTACTTC

j_call: TRBJ1-2
d_call: NA
v_call: TRBV11-1
clone_size: NA
cdr3_aa: CASSDGSYGYTF
cdr3_nt: TGTGCCAGCAGCGACGGTTCCTATGGCTACACCTTC

j_call: TRBJ1-1
d_call: NA
v_call: TRBV5-1
clone_size: once
cdr3_aa: CASSNVASMNTEAFF
cdr3_nt: TGCGCCAGCAGCAACGTGGCTTCCATGAACACTGAAGCTTTCTTT

j_call: TRBJ2-3
d_call: TRBD2
v_call: TRBV28
clone_size: NA
cdr3_aa: CASSLWTIGRATDTQYF
cdr3_nt: TGTGCCAGCAGTTTATGGACTATCGGGAGGGCAACAGATACGCAGTATTTT

j_call: TRBJ1-3
d_call: NA
v_call: TRBV10-3
clone_size: NA
cdr3_aa: CAISEGRRGPGNTIYF
cdr3_nt: TGTGCCATCAGTGAAGGGAGACGGGGGCCTGGAAACACCATATATTTT

j_call: TRBJ2-7
d_call: TRBD2
v_call: TRBV7-2
clone_size: NA
cdr3_aa: CASSLAGLGYEQYF
cdr3_nt: TGTGCCAGCAGCTTAGCAGGACTAGGATACGAGCAGTACTTC

j_call: TRBJ2-3
d_call: NA
v_call: TRBV7-9
clone_size: NA
cdr3_aa: CASSLGAGDTQYF
cdr3_nt: TGTGCCAGCAGCTTAGGAGCTGGAGATACGCAGTATTTT